These 18 T cell receptor beta chains were sequenced from one sample in a study of technical replicates of blood from a handful of donors (dated by TCRdb to the late 2010s). Receptors were amplified or captured by the immunoSEQ multiplex PCR assay. As stored in TCRdb, this immuneACCESS dataset retains in-frame rearrangements with V and J assigned. A fraction of the clones does not appear; measured against another copy, unresolved V genes explain less than half of the discrepancy, and the remainder lacks a known reason. The sample records tens of thousands of clones, 92% of which are singletons. The ten largest clones take up 0.27% of the sample. Sequencing was carried out using T cells isolated from PBMCs. These receptors were collected from a human donor in good health.

This chain links TRBV29-1 with TRBJ2-7; 8 positions agree with TRBD1. The germline V gene has CDR1 SQVTM and CDR2 ANQGSEA. The CDR3 length is 13 residues. V lost 5 bases, J lost 4 bases, and 7 bases stayed unmatched. The CDR3 is CSVIWTGQYEQYF. The CDR3 nucleotides are TGCAGCGTTATATGGACAGGGCAATACGAGCAGTACTTC.

The CDR3 protein is CASSSTRGGSYNEQFF. Here the CDR3 DNA reads TGTGCCAGCAGTTCAACTCGGGGGGGCTCCTACAATGAGCAGTTCTTC. The V gene is TRBV27, the J gene TRBJ2-1; 8 bases map to TRBD2. Losses at the gene ends were 4 bases for V and 0 bases for J; bases not matched to a gene: 5. CDR3 length: 16 amino acids. CDR1 MNHEY and CDR2 SMNVEV come from the germline V gene (reference sequence).

The rearrangement links TRBV5-1 to TRBJ2-1, with 7 positions matching TRBD2. Per germline, CDR1 SGHRS and CDR2 YFSETQ. This CDR3 has 16 residues. J was trimmed by 2 bases and V by 1 base; bases with no gene match: 6. The CDR3 is CASSLRTGGTYNEQFF. CDR3 coding DNA: TGCGCCAGCAGCTTGAGAACGGGGGGTACCTACAATGAGCAGTTCTTC.

The chain carries TRBV28 and TRBJ1-5; D ambiguous. Trimming cost V 3 bases and J 5 bases, with 11 bases left between them. The germline CDR1 and CDR2 sequences are MDHEN and SYDVKM. This CDR3 is built from 14 residues. The CDR3 nucleotides read TGTGCCAGCAGTTTGATTCAGGTTGATCAGCCCCAGCATTTT. Its translation: CASSLIQVDQPQHF.

V gene TRBV7-2 combines with J gene TRBJ1-1; D possibly corresponds to TRBD1 (5 bases). The CDR3 spans 18 residues. Germline-derived CDR1 and CDR2 are SGHTA and FQGNSA. V gave up 5 bases and J gave up 5 bases, with 27 bases separating them. In DNA form, the CDR3 reads TGTGCCAGCAGCCTTCGCCCTTTGGGCAGGGTAATTCTTACTGAAGCTTTCTTT. This sequence encodes CASSLRPLGRVILTEAFF. Supplemented by reference TRBV7-2 and TRBJ1-1, the full variable domain reads GAGVSQSPSNKVTEKGKDVELRCDPISGHTALYWYRQSLGQGLEFLIYFQGNSAPDKSGLPSDRFSAERTGGSVSTLTIQRTQQEDSAVYLCASSLRPLGRVILTEAFFGQGTRLTVV.

This CDR3 reads CASTTARQGPTYEQYF. CDR3 nucleotides: TGTGCCAGCACCACAGCCCGACAGGGACCCACCTACGAGCAGTACTTC. The chain carries TRBV7-9 and TRBJ2-7, with TRBD1 matching 7 bases. V shed 7 bases and J 2 bases; nucleotides not matched to a gene: 14. The CDR3 contains 16 residues. The V gene's germline CDR1 is SEHNR and CDR2 FQNEAQ (reference sequence).

The V gene is TRBV5-1, the J gene TRBJ1-3; possible D gene TRBD1, 6 bases. Germline CDR1 SGHRS, CDR2 YFSETQ. CDR3 size: 16 residues. V lost 1 base and J 7 bases, leaving 18 bases between the germline ends. The CDR3 DNA sequence: TGCGCCAGCAGCTTGAGCGGGGGGGGCTTTTCGAACACCATATATTTT. Its translation: CASSLSGGGFSNTIYF. The whole variable domain, remainder taken from reference TRBV5-1 and TRBJ1-3, is KAGVTQTPRYLIKTRGQQVTLSCSPISGHRSVSWYQQTPGQGLQFLFEYFSETQRNKGNFPGRFSGRQFSNSRSEMNVSTLELGDSALYLCASSLSGGGFSNTIYFGEGSWLTVV.

The chain has TRBV7-2 and TRBJ2-5, with a tentative D call TRBD1 (6 bases). Germline-derived CDR1 and CDR2 are SGHTA and FQGNSA. Between the trimmed V and J ends, which lost 5 bases and 1 base, there was a span of 14 bases. The CDR3 runs to 15 residues. The CDR3 loop is CASSPGSGAQETQYF. The CDR3 DNA reads as TGTGCCAGCAGCCCCGGGTCAGGGGCCCAAGAGACCCAGTACTTC.

The V gene is TRBV4-1, the J gene TRBJ1-1; TRBD1 matches at 8 bases. CDR1 and CDR2 from the germline V gene are MGHRA and YSYEKL. The CDR3 runs 18 residues. Trimming at V came to 1 base and at J to 0 bases, leaving 10 bases not matched to a gene. CDR3 nucleotide sequence: TGCGCCAGCAGCCAAGCGGCCAGGGGGCTCACGATGAACACTGAAGCTTTCTTT. Residues: CASSQAARGLTMNTEAFF.

J is TRBJ2-1 and V is TRBV5-4; 8 bases line up with TRBD2. Germline V gene lookup returns CDR1 SGHNT and CDR2 YYREEE (reference sequence). V was pared by 2 bases and J by 0 bases, with 7 bases of the junction left unmatched. This CDR3 has 17 residues. The CDR3: CASSFNLAGSSYNEQFF. CDR3 in DNA: TGTGCCAGCAGCTTTAACTTAGCGGGGAGCTCCTACAATGAGCAGTTCTTC.

The genes are TRBV7-2 and TRBJ1-2; 7 nucleotides line up with TRBD1. J was trimmed by 6 bases and V by 3 bases; bases with no gene match: 7. This CDR3 spans 14 amino acids. CDR1 is SGHTA, CDR2 FQGNSA, per germline. The CDR3 region is CASSFQDRNHGYTF. The CDR3, as DNA: TGTGCCAGCAGCTTCCAGGACAGGAACCATGGCTACACCTTC.

The table lists this clone with a count of one. This rearrangement joins TRBV5-6 to TRBJ1-4, with D tentatively TRBD1 (6 bases). V lost 1 base and J 4 bases, leaving 14 bases between the germline ends. The V gene's germline CDR1 is SGHDT and CDR2 YYEEEE. The CDR3 consists of 16 residues. CDR3 sequence: CASSLRPAGVNEKLFF. CDR3 nucleotide sequence: TGTGCCAGCAGCTTGAGGCCGGCAGGGGTTAATGAAAAACTGTTTTTT. The variable domain in full, with the rest retrieved from reference TRBV5-6 and TRBJ1-4, is DAGVTQSPTHLIKTRGQQVTLRCSPKSGHDTVSWYQQALGQGPQFIFQYYEEEERQRGNFPDRFSGHQFPNYSSELNVNALLLGDSALYLCASSLRPAGVNEKLFFGSGTQLSVL.

J is TRBJ1-2 and V is TRBV27; maybe TRBD1 (6 bases). With 5 bases removed from V and 1 base from J, the gap between germline ends came to 14 bases. Germline values: CDR1 MNHEY, CDR2 SMNVEV (reference sequence). CDR3 length: 15 amino acids. CDR3 amino acids: CASSHRPTGNYGYTF. CDR3 nucleotide sequence: TGTGCCAGCAGTCACCGACCGACAGGTAACTATGGCTACACCTTC.

The CDR3 spells CASSGGQALEAFF. CDR3 coding DNA: TGTGCCAGCAGTGGAGGACAGGCCCTTGAAGCTTTCTTT. The chain recombines TRBV2 with TRBJ1-1, with 7 bases aligning to TRBD1. CDR3 size: 13 residues. CDR1 SNHLY and CDR2 FYNNEI come from the germline V gene. With V trimmed by 4 bases and J by 7 bases, 6 bases remained unmatched.

CDR3 sequence: CASTTSVNTGELFF. The CDR3, as DNA: TGCGCCAGCACTACTAGCGTAAACACCGGGGAGCTGTTTTTT. The chain combines TRBV5-1 with TRBJ2-2, with 7 bases matching TRBD2. This CDR3 has 14 residues. V shed 6 bases and J 2 bases; nucleotides not matched to a gene: 4. Germline assignment: CDR1 SGHRS and CDR2 YFSETQ. Combining the CDR3 with reference TRBV5-1 and TRBJ2-2 gives the whole variable domain KAGVTQTPRYLIKTRGQQVTLSCSPISGHRSVSWYQQTPGQGLQFLFEYFSETQRNKGNFPGRFSGRQFSNSRSEMNVSTLELGDSALYLCASTTSVNTGELFFGEGSRLTVL.

This clone was observed once. The J gene is TRBJ2-7, the V gene TRBV10-3; D uncertain. Germline V gene lookup returns CDR1 ENHRY and CDR2 SYGVKD. Trimming took 11 bases from V and 3 from J, leaving 5 bases between them. The CDR3 extends over 9 amino acids. The CDR3 nucleotides read TGTGCCTTAGACTACGAGCAGTACTTC. Translation: CALDYEQYF.

The chain uses TRBV28 and TRBJ1-4; 7 bases match TRBD1. V was clipped by 10 bases and J by 7 bases; unmatched bases: 12. From germline, CDR1 is MDHEN and CDR2 SYDVKM. CDR3 size: 14 residues. CDR3 sequence reads: CAITNRGGGEKLFF. The CDR3 region has the DNA TGTGCCATAACCAACAGGGGCGGAGGTGAAAAACTGTTTTTT. Full variable domain (missing parts from reference TRBV28 and TRBJ1-4): DVKVTQSSRYLVKRTGEKVFLECVQDMDHENMFWYRQDPGLGLRLIYFSYDVKMKEKGDIPEGYSVSREKKERFSLILESASTNQTSMYLCAITNRGGGEKLFFGSGTQLSVL.

This clone was recorded only once. This chain connects TRBV28 to TRBJ2-6, with D tentatively TRBD2 (6 bases). V gave up 3 bases and J gave up 0 bases, with 18 bases separating them. CDR1 MDHEN and CDR2 SYDVKM come from the germline V gene. The CDR3 runs 19 residues. The CDR3 reads CASSFPASVGISGANVLTF. The CDR3 DNA is TGTGCCAGCAGTTTCCCCGCTAGCGTCGGTATCTCTGGGGCCAACGTCCTGACTTTC. The variable domain in full, with the rest retrieved from reference TRBV28 and TRBJ2-6, is DVKVTQSSRYLVKRTGEKVFLECVQDMDHENMFWYRQDPGLGLRLIYFSYDVKMKEKGDIPEGYSVSREKKERFSLILESASTNQTSMYLCASSFPASVGISGANVLTFGAGSRLTVL.